This TCR beta chain derives from a study of blood T cell repertoires in COVID-19. Per the authors' pipeline: Using reference gene primer amplification, nucleated cell counts were estimated. Using immunoSEQ multiplex PCR, the repertoire was profiled, and TCRdb retains in-frame clones only, with some absent. V and J calls and clone size are given by that table; D and trimming were obtained from the DNA. The repertoire holds about 360,000 clones, about 86% seen once, with roughly 7.1% in the top ten. The CDR3 is made up of 13 amino acids. From germline, CDR1 is GTSNPN and CDR2 SVGIG (reference sequence). V was cut by 2 bases and J by 2 bases, with 9 bases left in between.

The specimen sequenced was peripheral blood. This TCR was recovered from a woman aged 60 to 75 with COVID-19, enrolled during active disease. The chain carries TRBV30 and TRBJ1-1; D call uncertain. DNA of the CDR3: TGTGCCTGGAGTTGGCTGCCCAACACTGAAGCTTTCTTT. It yields the protein CAWSWLPNTEAFF.